The next 26 T cell receptor beta chains were all read from a single sample in a study of T cell changes during pregnancy in multiple sclerosis. The repertoire was sequenced with immunoSEQ multiplex PCR; TCRdb's copy has only in-frame clones and lacks some. The sample has about 80,000 clones; roughly nine tenths are singletons. The starting material was peripheral blood, obtained before pregnancy. These receptor sequences come from a female donor with multiple sclerosis, enrolled in a pregnancy study.

This clone was observed a single time. The chain combines TRBV7-6 with TRBJ2-3, with 11 bases aligning to TRBD2. The V and J ends lost 1 base and 6 bases, in that order; junction bases with no gene match: 9. The germline CDR1 and CDR2 sequences are SGHVS and FNYEAQ. The CDR3 length is 17 residues. DNA of the CDR3: TGTGCCAGCAGCTTAGGAGTGGGTAGCGGGGGGGCGGATACGCAGTATTTT. Its protein product is CASSLGVGSGGADTQYF. The full variable domain, its missing parts supplied by reference TRBV7-6 and TRBJ2-3, is GAGVSQSPRYKVTKRGQDVALRCDPISGHVSLYWYRQALGQGPEFLTYFNYEAQQDKSGLPNDRFSAERPEGSISTLTIQRTEQRDSAMYRCASSLGVGSGGADTQYFGPGTRLTVL.

The chain couples TRBV5-5 to TRBJ2-5; 9 bases are a match to TRBD2. The trim removed 4 bases at V and 4 bases at J, leaving 17 bases unmatched. Germline CDR1 and CDR2: SGHKS and YYEKEE (reference sequence). The CDR3 runs 18 residues. In DNA, the CDR3 is TGTGCCAGCAGCCCCCTTTTATTTGGGCGGGGGGGCGGAGAGACCCAGTACTTC. Encoded protein: CASSPLLFGRGGGETQYF.

The J gene is TRBJ1-5, the V gene TRBV4-1; D ambiguous. The CDR3 extends over 13 amino acids. V was trimmed by 2 bases and J by 2 bases, leaving 4 bases between them. Germline CDR1 and CDR2: MGHRA and YSYEKL. The DNA for the CDR3 is TGCGCCAGCAGCCAACCAGGCAATCAGCCCCAGCATTTT. Amino acids: CASSQPGNQPQHF.

V usage is TRBV7-9 and J usage is TRBJ1-1; D gene uncertain. This CDR3 region has 12 residues. Germline values: CDR1 SEHNR, CDR2 FQNEAQ (reference sequence). Trimming removed 3 bases from V and 3 bases from J, with 5 bases in between. This CDR3 reads CASSFGDTEAFF. In nucleotides, the CDR3 is TGTGCCAGCAGCTTCGGTGACACTGAAGCTTTCTTT.

In this sample, this clone turned up a few times. The rearrangement uses TRBV2 and TRBJ2-3; 7 bases agree with TRBD1. There are 14 residues in the CDR3. Per germline, CDR1 SNHLY and CDR2 FYNNEI. The CDR3 DNA reads TGTGCGAGCGCCGGGCAGGGGGTATGGGATACGCAGTATTTT. It specifies CASAGQGVWDTQYF.

The chain combines TRBV19 with TRBJ1-6; tentatively, D is TRBD1 (6 bases). The CDR3 runs to 15 residues. V was clipped by 0 bases and J by 9 bases, with 12 bases between them. In germline, CDR1 is LNHDA, CDR2 SQIVND (reference sequence). The CDR3 sequence is CASSIEGQGSSPLHF. The CDR3 DNA reads TGTGCCAGTAGTATAGAAGGTCAGGGGAGTTCACCCCTCCACTTT.

The chain joins TRBV5-1 to TRBJ1-6, with D perhaps matching TRBD1 (5 bases). The CDR3 consists of 15 residues. Germline CDR1 is SGHRS and CDR2 is YFSETQ. Trimming stripped 2 bases from V and 7 bases from J, with 13 bases between. The CDR3 DNA reads TGCGCCAGCAGCTTTACGCAGGGTGGAAATTCACCCCTCCACTTT. As protein: CASSFTQGGNSPLHF.

This chain uses TRBV27 with TRBJ2-3, with D unclear. The CDR3 covers 12 residues. Germline V CDR1 and CDR2: MNHEY, SMNVEV (reference sequence). V was trimmed by 5 bases and J by 0 bases, leaving 3 bases between them. This chain's CDR3 is CASSPSTDTQYF. CDR3 sequence (DNA): TGTGCCAGCAGTCCGAGCACAGATACGCAGTATTTT.

The genes are TRBV9 and TRBJ2-7; D unresolved. Trimming pared 0 bases from V and 6 bases from J, leaving 10 bases between. Germline lookup yields CDR1 SGDLS and CDR2 YYNGEE. CDR3 length: 13 amino acids. The CDR3 spells CASSVAMAGEQYF. CDR3 DNA sequence: TGTGCCAGCAGCGTAGCAATGGCTGGCGAGCAGTACTTC.

The CDR3 sequence: CASSGQGGRGGDTF. In DNA form, the CDR3 reads TGTGCCAGCAGTGGACAGGGGGGCCGGGGTGGGGACACCTTC. V and J are TRBV6-4 and TRBJ1-2; 9 nucleotides match TRBD1. The trim removed 4 bases at V and 12 bases at J, leaving 12 bases unmatched. This CDR3 has 14 amino acids. CDR1 is MRHNA and CDR2 is SNTAGT in the germline V gene.

CDR3 nucleotides: TGTGCCAGCAGCTTAGACGTACGGGGTGAGCAGTTCTTC. It encodes CASSLDVRGEQFF. The V and J genes are TRBV7-3 and TRBJ2-1; D perhaps matches TRBD2 (5 bases). Between the trimmed V and J ends, which lost 2 bases and 9 bases, there was a span of 11 bases. The germline CDR1 and CDR2 sequences are SGHTA and FQGTGA. The CDR3 has 13 residues.

Only one count was recorded for this clone. The chain uses TRBV6-6 and TRBJ2-1, with D possibly being TRBD1 (6 bases). The CDR3 totals 11 residues. V lost 8 bases to trimming and J lost 7 bases, with 9 bases between them. Germline V gene sequence: CDR1 MNHNY, CDR2 SVGAGI (reference sequence). The CDR3 reads CASLRGNEQFF. The CDR3 region has the DNA TGTGCCAGCCTGAGGGGGAATGAGCAGTTCTTC.

Note on this clone: One junction end does not reproduce the germline sequence, and a read error may be involved. This chain connects TRBV7-3 to TRBJ2-3; 8 positions match TRBD1. The length of the CDR3 is 13 residues. CDR1 SGHTA and CDR2 FQGTGA come from the germline V gene. CDR3 in DNA: TGTGCCAGCAGCTTCAGGGGGACAGGTACGCAGTATTTT. This encodes CASSFRGTGTQYF.

Here the CDR3 DNA reads TGTGCCAGCAGCGTAGGCGGGGGACGCGGTTGGGATGGCTACACCTTC. It yields the protein CASSVGGGRGWDGYTF. The chain employs TRBV9 and TRBJ1-2; D might be TRBD1 (5 bases). From germline, CDR1 is SGDLS and CDR2 YYNGEE. The CDR3 contains 16 residues. The V end was cut by 0 bases, the J end by 6 bases, with 18 bases between.

The J gene is TRBJ1-2, the V gene TRBV19, with D possibly being TRBD1 (6 bases). The CDR3 is 15 amino acids. Deletions cut 1 base from V and 8 bases from J, with 17 bases between. The germline V gene has CDR1 LNHDA and CDR2 SQIVND (reference sequence). CDR3 sequence reads: CASSIGGHWALGYTF. The DNA for the CDR3 is TGTGCCAGTAGTATAGGGGGACATTGGGCGTTGGGCTACACCTTC.

This clone occurred once. This chain joins TRBV19 and TRBJ1-3; D unclear. Trimming pared 3 bases from V and 0 bases from J, leaving 6 bases between. Germline V gives CDR1 LNHDA, CDR2 SQIVND (reference sequence). The CDR3 sequence is 14 residues long. The CDR3 loop is CASSIVPSGNTIYF. For the CDR3, the DNA is TGTGCCAGTAGTATCGTCCCCTCTGGAAACACCATATATTTT.

V is TRBV6-5 and J is TRBJ2-7, with D tentatively TRBD1 (6 bases). The CDR3 runs to 13 residues. V lost 6 bases and J 3 bases, leaving 12 bases between the germline ends. Per the germline V gene, CDR1 is MNHEY and CDR2 is SVGAGI. The CDR3: CASRQGLGYEQYF. The CDR3 DNA reads TGTGCCAGCAGACAGGGTTTGGGCTACGAGCAGTACTTC.

V is TRBV7-9 and J is TRBJ1-6; TRBD1 aligns across 8 bases. Germline-derived CDR1 and CDR2 are SEHNR and FQNEAQ (reference sequence). The V segment lost 5 bases and the J segment 4 bases; nucleotides outside the gene matches: 4. This CDR3 has 15 amino acids. This CDR3 reads CASSIGTGYNSPLHF. CDR3 nucleotide sequence: TGTGCCAGCAGCATCGGGACAGGTTATAATTCACCCCTCCACTTT.

The chain uses TRBV7-2 and TRBJ2-1, with D tentatively TRBD1 (5 bases). The germline CDR1 and CDR2 sequences are SGHTA and FQGNSA. The CDR3 loop spans 14 amino acids. V gave up 8 bases and J gave up 6 bases, with 17 bases separating them. CDR3 sequence: CASPAEGHLNEQFF. The CDR3 region has the DNA TGTGCCAGCCCGGCGGAAGGACACCTCAATGAGCAGTTCTTC. The full variable domain, its missing parts supplied by reference TRBV7-2 and TRBJ2-1, is GAGVSQSPSNKVTEKGKDVELRCDPISGHTALYWYRQSLGQGLEFLIYFQGNSAPDKSGLPSDRFSAERTGGSVSTLTIQRTQQEDSAVYLCASPAEGHLNEQFFGPGTRLTVL.

The J gene is TRBJ1-1, the V gene TRBV19; possibly TRBD1 for D (6 bases). Between the trimmed V and J ends, which lost 6 bases and 1 base, there was a span of 15 bases. Germline V gives CDR1 LNHDA, CDR2 SQIVND (reference sequence). The CDR3 is made up of 15 amino acids. Here the CDR3 reads CASSLSGTPNTEAFF. The CDR3 nucleotides read TGTGCCAGTAGCTTATCCGGGACACCGAACACTGAAGCTTTCTTT.

The chain carries TRBV7-9 and TRBJ2-5; D gene ambiguous. Looked up from germline, CDR1 is SEHNR and CDR2 is FQNEAQ (reference sequence). This CDR3 is built from 12 residues. V gave up 5 bases and J gave up 5 bases, with 9 bases separating them. CDR3 residues: CASSPHGETQYF. CDR3 in DNA: TGTGCCAGCAGCCCGCACGGGGAGACCCAGTACTTC.

The chain has TRBV6-6 and TRBJ1-2, with TRBD1 identical over 10 bases. V gave up 8 bases and J gave up 6 bases; unmatched junction bases: 9. Germline loops: CDR1 MNHNY, CDR2 SVGAGI (reference sequence). The CDR3 covers 14 residues. The DNA of the CDR3 is TGTGCCAGCGGACTTGGGACAGGGGATAATGGCTACACCTTC. Residues: CASGLGTGDNGYTF.

The J gene is TRBJ1-1, the V gene TRBV4-1; D gene ambiguous. Germline V lookup: CDR1 MGHRA, CDR2 YSYEKL. The CDR3 totals 16 residues. Trimming took off 0 bases at V and 8 bases at J, with 19 bases between the two ends. The CDR3 nucleotides read TGCGCCAGCAGCCAAGATTACGGGGAGGTTCCTAGGGAAGCTTTCTTT. Translation gives CASSQDYGEVPREAFF.

This clone was recorded a few times. For the CDR3, the DNA is TGTGCCAGCACCACAGGGATGAATTCACCCCTCCACTTT. Translation gives CASTTGMNSPLHF. This sequence joins TRBV2 and TRBJ1-6; TRBD1 might be the D (6 bases). V was cut by 7 bases and J by 7 bases, with 11 bases left in between. The length of the CDR3 is 13 residues. Germline CDR1 and CDR2: SNHLY and FYNNEI.

The rearrangement uses TRBV6-1 and TRBJ1-5; D ambiguous. The germline V and J ends were trimmed by 7 bases and 2 bases, with 15 bases remaining between them. From germline, CDR1 is MNHNS and CDR2 SASEGT. The CDR3 length is 15 residues. CDR3 nucleotide sequence: TGTGCCAGCACGTCGCGGGTTTGGGGCAATCAGCCCCAGCATTTT. This gives the protein CASTSRVWGNQPQHF.

The chain links TRBV10-1 to TRBJ2-7; possibly TRBD2 for D (5 bases). The germline V gene encodes CDR1 WNHNN and CDR2 SYGVQD (reference sequence). The CDR3 extends over 13 amino acids. Trimming pared 6 bases from V and 3 bases from J, leaving 12 bases between. CDR3 sequence reads: CASSGTGSYEQYF. The CDR3 nucleotides read TGCGCCAGCAGCGGTACGGGGAGCTACGAGCAGTACTTC.